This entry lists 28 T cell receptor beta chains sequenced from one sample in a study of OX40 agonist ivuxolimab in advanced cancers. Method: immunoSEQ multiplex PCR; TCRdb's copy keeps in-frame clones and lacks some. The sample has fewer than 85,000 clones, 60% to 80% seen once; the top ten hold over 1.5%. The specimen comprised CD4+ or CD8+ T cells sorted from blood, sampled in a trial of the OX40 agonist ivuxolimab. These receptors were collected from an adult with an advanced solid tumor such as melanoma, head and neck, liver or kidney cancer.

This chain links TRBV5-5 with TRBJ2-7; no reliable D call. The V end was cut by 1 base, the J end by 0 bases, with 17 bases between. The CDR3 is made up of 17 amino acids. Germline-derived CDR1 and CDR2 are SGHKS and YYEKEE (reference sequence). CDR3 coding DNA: TGTGCCAGCAGCTTGTATCTCAGTTCTGCGAGCTCCTACGAGCAGTACTTC. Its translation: CASSLYLSSASSYEQYF.

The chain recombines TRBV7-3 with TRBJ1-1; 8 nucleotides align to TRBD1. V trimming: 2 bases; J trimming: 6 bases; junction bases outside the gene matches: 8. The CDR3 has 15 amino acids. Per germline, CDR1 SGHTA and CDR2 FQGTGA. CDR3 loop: CASSLSPGQGSEAFF. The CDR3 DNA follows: TGTGCCAGCAGCTTATCTCCCGGACAGGGCTCTGAAGCTTTCTTT.

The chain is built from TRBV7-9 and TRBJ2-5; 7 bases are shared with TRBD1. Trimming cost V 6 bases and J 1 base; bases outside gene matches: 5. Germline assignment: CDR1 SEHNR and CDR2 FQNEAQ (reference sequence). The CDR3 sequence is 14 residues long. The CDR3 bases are TGTGCCAGCAGTTGGGGACAGATCCAAGAGACCCAGTACTTC. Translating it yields CASSWGQIQETQYF.

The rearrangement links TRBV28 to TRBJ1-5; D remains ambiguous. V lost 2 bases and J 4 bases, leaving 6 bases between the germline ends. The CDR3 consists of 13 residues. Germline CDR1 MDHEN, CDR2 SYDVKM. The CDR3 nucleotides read TGTGCCAGCAGTTTAATAGTTAATCAGCCCCAGCATTTT. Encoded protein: CASSLIVNQPQHF.

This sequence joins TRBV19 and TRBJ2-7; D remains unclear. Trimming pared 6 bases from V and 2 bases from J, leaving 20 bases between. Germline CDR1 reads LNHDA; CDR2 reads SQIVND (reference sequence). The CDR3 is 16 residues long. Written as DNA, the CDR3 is TGTGCCAGTAGCCTAGACCTAAACAGTTCTCCCTACGAGCAGTACTTC. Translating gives CASSLDLNSSPYEQYF.

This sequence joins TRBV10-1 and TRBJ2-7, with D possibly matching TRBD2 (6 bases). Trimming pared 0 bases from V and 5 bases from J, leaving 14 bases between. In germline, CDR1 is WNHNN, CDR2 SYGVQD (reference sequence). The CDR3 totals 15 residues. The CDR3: CASSESRGFTNEQYF. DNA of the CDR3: TGCGCCAGCAGTGAGTCGCGGGGATTCACCAACGAGCAGTACTTC.

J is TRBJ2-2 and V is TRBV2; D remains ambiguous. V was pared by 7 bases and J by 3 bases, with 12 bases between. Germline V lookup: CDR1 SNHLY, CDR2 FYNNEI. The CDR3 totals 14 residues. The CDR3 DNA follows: TGTGCCAGCACTCAAGACGGTTACACCGGGGAGCTGTTTTTT. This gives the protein CASTQDGYTGELFF.

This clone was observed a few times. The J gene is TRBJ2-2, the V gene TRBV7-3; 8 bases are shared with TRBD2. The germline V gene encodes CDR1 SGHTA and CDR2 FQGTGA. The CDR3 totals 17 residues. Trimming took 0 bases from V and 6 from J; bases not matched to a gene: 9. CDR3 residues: CASSLTSPGLVSGELFF. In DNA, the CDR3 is TGTGCCAGCAGCTTAACATCTCCGGGACTAGTCTCCGGGGAGCTGTTTTTT.

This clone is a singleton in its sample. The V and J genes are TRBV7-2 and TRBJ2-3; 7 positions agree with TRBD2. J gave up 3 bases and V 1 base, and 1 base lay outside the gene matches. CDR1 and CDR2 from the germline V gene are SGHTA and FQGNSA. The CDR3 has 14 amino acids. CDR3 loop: CASSLGAGTDTQYF. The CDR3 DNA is TGTGCCAGCAGCTTAGGAGCGGGGACAGATACGCAGTATTTT.

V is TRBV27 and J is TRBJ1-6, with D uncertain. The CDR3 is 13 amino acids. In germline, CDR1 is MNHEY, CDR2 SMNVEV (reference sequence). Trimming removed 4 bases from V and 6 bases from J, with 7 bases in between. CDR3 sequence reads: CASSSNFNSPLHF. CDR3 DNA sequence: TGTGCCAGCAGTTCCAACTTTAATTCACCCCTCCACTTT.

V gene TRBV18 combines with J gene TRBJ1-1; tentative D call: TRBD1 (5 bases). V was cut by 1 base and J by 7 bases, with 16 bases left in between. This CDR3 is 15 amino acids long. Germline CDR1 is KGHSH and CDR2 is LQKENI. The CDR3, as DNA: TGTGCCAGCTCACCACTGACGGGACGGGAAATTGAAGCTTTCTTT. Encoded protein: CASSPLTGREIEAFF.

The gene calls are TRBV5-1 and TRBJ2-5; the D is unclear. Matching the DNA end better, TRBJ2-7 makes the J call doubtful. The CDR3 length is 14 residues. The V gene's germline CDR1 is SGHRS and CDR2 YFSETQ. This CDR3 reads CASSWGPPYYEQYF. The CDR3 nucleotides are TGCGCCAGCAGCTGGGGTCCTCCCTACTACGAGCAGTACTTC.

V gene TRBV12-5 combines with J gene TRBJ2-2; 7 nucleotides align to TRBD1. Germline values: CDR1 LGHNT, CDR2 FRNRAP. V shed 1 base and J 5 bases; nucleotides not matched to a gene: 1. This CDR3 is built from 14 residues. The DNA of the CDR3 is TGTGCTAGTGGTTTGGACAGGGGTACCGGGGAGCTGTTTTTT. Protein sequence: CASGLDRGTGELFF.

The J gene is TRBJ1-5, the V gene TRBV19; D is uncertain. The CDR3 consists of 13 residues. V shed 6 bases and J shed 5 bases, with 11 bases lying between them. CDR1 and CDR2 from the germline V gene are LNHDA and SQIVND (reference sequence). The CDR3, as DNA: TGTGCCAGTAGGGCGGACTCCTATCAGCCCCAGCATTTT. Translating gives CASRADSYQPQHF.

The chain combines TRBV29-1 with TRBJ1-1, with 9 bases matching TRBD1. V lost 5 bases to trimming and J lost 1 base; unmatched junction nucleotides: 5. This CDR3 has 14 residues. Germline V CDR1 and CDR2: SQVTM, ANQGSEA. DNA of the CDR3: TGCAGCGTTCGGGGGGGACAGGGGAACACTGAAGCTTTCTTT. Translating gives CSVRGGQGNTEAFF.

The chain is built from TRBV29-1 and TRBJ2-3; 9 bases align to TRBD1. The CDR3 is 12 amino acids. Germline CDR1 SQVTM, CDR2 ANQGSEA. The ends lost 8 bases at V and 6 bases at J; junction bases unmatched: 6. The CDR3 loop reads CSSEQGADTQYF. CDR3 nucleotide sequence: TGCAGCTCAGAACAGGGGGCTGATACGCAGTATTTT.

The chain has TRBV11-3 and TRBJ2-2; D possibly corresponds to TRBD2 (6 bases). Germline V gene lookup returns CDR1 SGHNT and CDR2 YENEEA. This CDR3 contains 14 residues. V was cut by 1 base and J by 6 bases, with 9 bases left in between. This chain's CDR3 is CASSLGLESGELFF. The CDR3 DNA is TGTGCCAGCAGCTTAGGACTAGAATCCGGGGAGCTGTTTTTT.

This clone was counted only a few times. CDR3 loop: CASSESGGPGGNTIYF. CDR3 DNA: TGTGCCAGCAGTGAATCGGGAGGGCCTGGTGGAAACACCATATATTTT. The V gene is TRBV25-1, the J gene TRBJ1-3, with unresolved D. Trimming shortened V by 1 base and J by 3 bases, and 13 bases separated the two germline ends. This CDR3 region has 16 residues. Germline assignment: CDR1 MGHDK and CDR2 SYGVNS.

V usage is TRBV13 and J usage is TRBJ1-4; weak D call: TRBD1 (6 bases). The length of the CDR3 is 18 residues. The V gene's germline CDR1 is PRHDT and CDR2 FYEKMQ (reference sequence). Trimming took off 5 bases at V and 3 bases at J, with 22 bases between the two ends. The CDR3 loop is CASSPCRGTKGANEKLFF. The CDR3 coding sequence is TGTGCCAGCAGCCCCTGTCGGGGGACAAAAGGTGCTAATGAAAAACTGTTTTTT. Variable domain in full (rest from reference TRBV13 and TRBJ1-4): AAGVIQSPRHLIKEKRETATLKCYPIPRHDTVYWYQQGPGQDPQFLISFYEKMQSDKGSIPDRFSAQQFSDYHSELNMSSLELGDSALYFCASSPCRGTKGANEKLFFGSGTQLSVL.

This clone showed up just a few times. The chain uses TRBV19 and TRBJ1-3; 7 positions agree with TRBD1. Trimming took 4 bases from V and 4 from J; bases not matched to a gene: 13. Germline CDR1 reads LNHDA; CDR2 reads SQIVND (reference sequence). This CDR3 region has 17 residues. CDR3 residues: CASSTSISQGTGNTIYF. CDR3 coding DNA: TGTGCCAGTAGTACGTCGATATCACAGGGGACCGGAAACACCATATATTTT.

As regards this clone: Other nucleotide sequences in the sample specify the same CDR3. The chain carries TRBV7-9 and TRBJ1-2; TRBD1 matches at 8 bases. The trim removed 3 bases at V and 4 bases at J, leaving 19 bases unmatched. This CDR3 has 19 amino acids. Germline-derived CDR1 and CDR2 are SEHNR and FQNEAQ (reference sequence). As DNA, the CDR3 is TGTGCCAGCAGCTTTGAAAGGACAGGGCGGGAGTCTCCCGCCTATGGCTACACCTTC. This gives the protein CASSFERTGRESPAYGYTF.

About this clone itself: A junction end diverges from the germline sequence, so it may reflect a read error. The CDR3, as DNA: TGTGCCAGCAGTGAAAGCGCGACAGGGGAAAGCTATGGCTGCACCTTC. Its translation is CASSESATGESYGCTF. The genes are TRBV6-1 and TRBJ1-2; 8 bases map to TRBD1. Germline V gene lookup returns CDR1 MNHNS and CDR2 SASEGT. There are 16 residues in the CDR3.

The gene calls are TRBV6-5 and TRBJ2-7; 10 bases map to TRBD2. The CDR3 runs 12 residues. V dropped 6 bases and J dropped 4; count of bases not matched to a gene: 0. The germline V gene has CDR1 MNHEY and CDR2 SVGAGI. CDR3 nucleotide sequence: TGTGCCAGCAGGGGACTAGCGTACGAGCAGTACTTC. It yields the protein CASRGLAYEQYF.

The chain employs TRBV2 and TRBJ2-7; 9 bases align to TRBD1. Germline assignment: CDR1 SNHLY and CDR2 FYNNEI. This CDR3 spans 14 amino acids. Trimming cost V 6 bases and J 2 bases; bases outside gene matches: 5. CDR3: CASRLQGATYEQYF. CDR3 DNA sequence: TGTGCCAGCAGGTTACAGGGGGCGACCTACGAGCAGTACTTC.

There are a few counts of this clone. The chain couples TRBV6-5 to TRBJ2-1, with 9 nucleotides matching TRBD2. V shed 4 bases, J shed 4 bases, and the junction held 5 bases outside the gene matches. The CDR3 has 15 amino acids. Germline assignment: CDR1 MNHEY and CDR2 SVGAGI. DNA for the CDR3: TGTGCCAGCAGTTTAACTAGCGGGTCGTACAATGAGCAGTTCTTC. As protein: CASSLTSGSYNEQFF.

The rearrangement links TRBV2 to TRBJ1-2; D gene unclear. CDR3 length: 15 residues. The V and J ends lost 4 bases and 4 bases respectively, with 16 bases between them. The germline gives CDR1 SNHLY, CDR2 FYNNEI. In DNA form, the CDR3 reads TGTGCCAGCAGTGTGGCATCATCGGTGGGCTATGGCTACACCTTC. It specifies CASSVASSVGYGYTF.

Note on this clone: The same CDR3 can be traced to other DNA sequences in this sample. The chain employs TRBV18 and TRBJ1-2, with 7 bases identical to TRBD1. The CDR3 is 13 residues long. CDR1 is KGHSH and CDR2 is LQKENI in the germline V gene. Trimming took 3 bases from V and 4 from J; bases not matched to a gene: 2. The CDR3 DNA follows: TGTGCCAGCTCACCTACAGGGGCCTATGGCTACACCTTC. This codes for CASSPTGAYGYTF. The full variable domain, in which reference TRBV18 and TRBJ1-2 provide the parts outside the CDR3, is NAGVMQNPRHLVRRRGQEARLRCSPMKGHSHVYWYRQLPEEGLKFMVYLQKENIIDESGMPKERFSAEFPKEGPSILRIQQVVRGDSAAYFCASSPTGAYGYTFGSGTRLTVV.

The CDR3 loop is CASSQEYFGENTEAFF. The CDR3 DNA follows: TGTGCCAGCAGCCAAGAGTATTTCGGAGAGAACACTGAAGCTTTCTTT. The chain carries TRBV4-2 and TRBJ1-1; unclear D gene. Germline CDR1 reads LGHNA; CDR2 reads YNFKEQ. Trimming left V 0 bases short and J 1 base short, with 12 bases between. CDR3 length equals 16 residues.